These 10 T cell receptor beta chains were sequenced from one sample in a study of blood T cells in healthy people across ages. Together with a sample-barcoded 5' primer, a J-beta primer mix was included in a second PCR lasting roughly 6 to 12 cycles. TCRdb reprocessed the 5' RACE reads with MiXCR, giving one entry per CDR3 protein. The data show about 1.6 million distinct CDR3 sequences, roughly 30% seen once. The sequenced sample was blood. All receptors derive from a woman aged 25 to 39 in good health.

This clonotype was recorded many times. The J gene is TRBJ2-3, the V gene TRBV5-1, with 15 positions matching TRBD2. The J segment lost 12 bases and the V segment lost 3 bases, leaving 8 bases of the junction unmatched. This CDR3 spans 15 amino acids. Germline lookup yields CDR1 SGHRS and CDR2 YFSETQ. The CDR3 sequence is CASSSGLAGGQLQYF. CDR3 coding DNA: TGCGCCAGCAGCTCGGGACTAGCGGGAGGCCAACTACAGTATTTT. Drawing the rest from reference TRBV5-1 and TRBJ2-3, the complete variable domain is KAGVTQTPRYLIKTRGQQVTLSCSPISGHRSVSWYQQTPGQGLQFLFEYFSETQRNKGNFPGRFSGRQFSNSRSEMNVSTLELGDSALYLCASSSGLAGGQLQYFGPGTRLTVL.

In regard to this clonotype: Compared with germline, one end of the junction differs, possibly owing to a read error. The V call is TRBV7-9, the J call TRBJ1-1, with D perhaps TRBD1 (6 bases). Germline V CDR1 and CDR2: SEHNR, FQNEAQ (reference sequence). The CDR3 runs to 16 residues. The CDR3 spells CACSFSTGFMNTEAFF. The CDR3 DNA sequence: TGTGCCTGCAGCTTCTCTACAGGGTTCATGAACACTGAAGCTTTCTTT.

The J gene is TRBJ2-7, the V gene TRBV7-2; tentatively, D is TRBD1 or TRBD2 (5 bases each). CDR3 length: 15 residues. Looked up from germline, CDR1 is SGHTA and CDR2 is FQGNSA. Between the trimmed V and J ends, which lost 1 base and 2 bases, there was a span of 12 bases. The CDR3 loop reads CASSLEARGPYEQYF. In DNA form, the CDR3 reads TGTGCCAGCAGCTTAGAGGCTAGGGGACCCTACGAGCAGTACTTC.

This clonotype has more than one count but fewer than ten. The rearrangement links TRBV20-1 to TRBJ1-1; 12 positions match TRBD1. Trimming cost V 3 bases and J 4 bases; bases outside gene matches: 9. The CDR3 loop spans 16 amino acids. The V gene's germline CDR1 is DFQATT and CDR2 SNEGSKA (reference sequence). As DNA, the CDR3 is TGCAGTGCTAGGGACCGGGACAGGGGGCTGGTCACTGAAGCTTTCTTT. This encodes CSARDRDRGLVTEAFF.

About this clonotype itself: A clone one base away is much larger, so this may be a read error. The rearrangement joins TRBV29-1 to TRBJ2-1; the match to TRBD2 covers 7 bases. The J segment lost 0 bases and the V segment lost 4 bases, leaving 12 bases of the junction unmatched. This CDR3 is 17 amino acids long. Germline V gene lookup returns CDR1 SQVTM and CDR2 ANQGSEA. In nucleotides, the CDR3 is TGCAGCGTTGTGGCAGCGGGGATGTCGAGCTCCTACAATGAGCAGTTCTTC. Its translation is CSVVAAGMSSSYNEQFF.

The DNA of the CDR3 is TGTGCCAGCAGCCAAGATCGAGGACCCCCGAGCTACAATGAGCAGTTCTTC. This translates into CASSQDRGPPSYNEQFF. The chain is built from TRBV3-1 and TRBJ2-1; D gene unclear. V was shortened by 0 bases and J by 3 bases, with 15 bases between the two germline ends. The CDR3 has 17 residues. In germline, CDR1 is LGHDT, CDR2 YNNKEL (reference sequence).

This clonotype occurred a few times. The germline gene is not matched at one end of the junction; a read error may be the cause. V and J are TRBV20-1 and TRBJ2-3; D is tentatively TRBD1 or TRBD2 (6 bases each). The germline V gene encodes CDR1 DFQATT and CDR2 SNEGSKA (reference sequence). CDR3 length: 14 amino acids. CDR3 in DNA: TGCAGTGCCAGAGGGCCGGGGGCCCTGGATACGCAGTATTTT. As protein: CSARGPGALDTQYF.

This CDR3 is CASSLRQGYNYGYTF. The CDR3 DNA reads TGCGCCAGCAGCTTACGACAGGGGTACAACTATGGCTACACCTTC. This chain links TRBV5-1 with TRBJ1-2; 8 bases map to TRBD1. V shed 2 bases, J shed 2 bases, and the junction held 5 bases outside the gene matches. Germline V lookup: CDR1 SGHRS, CDR2 YFSETQ. There are 15 residues in the CDR3.

The rearrangement links TRBV6-2 or TRBV6-3 to TRBJ2-1; 12 bases are a match to TRBD2. Trimming cost V 7 bases and J 5 bases; bases outside gene matches: 6. This CDR3 spans 15 amino acids. The germline gives CDR1 MNHEY, CDR2 SVGEGT. CDR3 residues: CASNALAGGHNEQFF. In nucleotides, the CDR3 is TGTGCCAGCAATGCTCTAGCGGGGGGGCACAATGAGCAGTTCTTC.

This clonotype was counted only a few times. The junction shows a germline mismatch at one end, possibly a read error. This chain uses TRBV15 with TRBJ2-1; 16 bases align to TRBD2. The CDR3 runs 18 residues. Per germline, CDR1 LNHNV and CDR2 YYDKDF (reference sequence). The chain's CDR3 is CATSRPHPGTSGRGEQFF. CDR3 coding DNA: TGTGCTACCAGCAGACCTCACCCCGGGACTAGCGGGAGGGGCGAGCAGTTCTTC.